These 27 T cell receptor beta chains originate from one sample sequenced in a study of blood T cells in healthy people across ages. Primed by a sample-barcoded 5' primer and a J-beta primer mix, a second PCR proceeded for about 7 to 11 cycles. TCRdb ran MiXCR on the 5' RACE reads and lists one entry per CDR3 protein. Among almost 800,000 distinct CDR3 sequences listed, more than 45% were seen once. The material sequenced was blood. The source of these receptors is a man aged 30-40 years in good health.

The chain is built from TRBV20-1 and TRBJ1-5; 10 bases are a match to TRBD1. The ends lost 3 bases at V and 7 bases at J; junction bases unmatched: 6. Per germline, CDR1 DFQATT and CDR2 SNEGSKA (reference sequence). The CDR3 is 14 amino acids. The CDR3 region is CSASRGTGDQPQHF. The CDR3 DNA follows: TGCAGTGCTAGCCGAGGGACAGGGGACCAGCCCCAGCATTTT.

The chain couples TRBV7-2 to TRBJ1-1, with unresolved D. With 2 bases removed from V and 7 bases from J, the gap between germline ends came to 8 bases. This CDR3 spans 12 amino acids. Germline assignment: CDR1 SGHTA and CDR2 FQGNSA. DNA of the CDR3: TGTGCCAGCAGCTTATCGGGCGTTGAAGCTTTCTTT. Translation: CASSLSGVEAFF.

The chain employs TRBV7-2 and TRBJ2-5; 9 bases line up with TRBD1. Trimming took 2 bases from V and 4 from J; bases not matched to a gene: 8. Germline V lookup: CDR1 SGHTA, CDR2 FQGNSA. The CDR3 runs to 16 residues. CDR3 in DNA: TGTGCCAGCAGCTTACCGGGACAGGGAAGGGCAGAGACCCAGTACTTC. Amino acids: CASSLPGQGRAETQYF. Together with reference TRBV7-2 and TRBJ2-5, the CDR3 gives the full variable domain: GAGVSQSPSNKVTEKGKDVELRCDPISGHTALYWYRQSLGQGLEFLIYFQGNSAPDKSGLPSDRFSAERTGGSVSTLTIQRTQQEDSAVYLCASSLPGQGRAETQYFGPGTRLLVL.

For the CDR3, the DNA is TGTGCCATCAGTACTCCGGGACTAGCGGGTAATGAACAGTACTTC. It is translated as CAISTPGLAGNEQYF. This chain connects TRBV10-3 to TRBJ2-5; TRBD2 matches at 12 bases. With V trimmed by 5 bases and J by 11 bases, 12 bases remained unmatched. CDR1 is ENHRY and CDR2 is SYGVKD in the germline V gene. This CDR3 is built from 15 residues.

The chain is built from TRBV5-5 and TRBJ2-5, with TRBD1 matching 8 bases. The J call is in doubt because the DNA end fits TRBJ2-7 better. Per germline, CDR1 SGHKS and CDR2 YYEKEE (reference sequence). CDR3 length equals 15 residues. CDR3 in DNA: TGTGCCAGCAGTTACGGCGGGGACAGGACCCCCGAGCAGTACTTC. This codes for CASSYGGDRTPEQYF.

The V call is TRBV5-1, the J call TRBJ2-5, with 8 bases lining up with TRBD2. Germline CDR1 reads SGHRS; CDR2 reads YFSETQ. Unmatched junction bases numbered 12, after V lost 0 bases and J lost 5 bases. The CDR3 has 17 amino acids. CDR3: CASSLASTAGGSETQYF. CDR3 sequence (DNA): TGCGCCAGCAGCTTGGCTTCTACGGCGGGGGGCTCGGAGACCCAGTACTTC.

The chain recombines TRBV6-5 with TRBJ1-2; 9 bases are a match to TRBD1. Germline CDR1 is MNHEY and CDR2 is SVGAGI. V dropped 6 bases and J dropped 3; count of bases not matched to a gene: 8. The CDR3 contains 15 residues. CDR3 amino acids: CASRPGQGNYYGYTF. The DNA of the CDR3 is TGTGCCAGCAGACCGGGACAGGGAAACTACTATGGCTACACCTTC.

The genes are TRBV7-9 and TRBJ2-3; 8 nucleotides match TRBD1. The V segment lost 4 bases and the J segment 1 base; nucleotides outside the gene matches: 4. CDR1 is SEHNR and CDR2 is FQNEAQ in the germline V gene (reference sequence). The CDR3 is 15 residues long. CDR3 DNA sequence: TGTGCCAGCAGCTACAGGGGGTTCCGCACAGATACGCAGTATTTT. Translating gives CASSYRGFRTDTQYF.

The V call is TRBV27, the J call TRBJ2-7; 9 nucleotides align to TRBD2. Trimming removed 6 bases from V and 4 bases from J; junction bases left unmatched: 16. Germline loops: CDR1 MNHEY, CDR2 SMNVEV (reference sequence). This CDR3 spans 17 amino acids. CDR3 bases: TGTGCCAGCAGCACCTGGACTAGCGAGCGGTCTCCATACGAGCAGTACTTC. Translation gives CASSTWTSERSPYEQYF.

The chain couples TRBV7-8 to TRBJ2-1; no reliable D call. This CDR3 region has 12 residues. Germline CDR1 reads SGHVS; CDR2 reads FQNEAQ. V lost 6 bases and J 5 bases, leaving 8 bases between the germline ends. The CDR3 loop reads CASSQRDNEQFF. As DNA, the CDR3 is TGTGCCAGCAGTCAACGGGACAATGAGCAGTTCTTC. The entire variable domain, with the rest obtained from reference TRBV7-8 and TRBJ2-1, is as follows: GAGVSQSPRYKVAKRGQDVALRCDPISGHVSLFWYQQALGQGPEFLTYFQNEAQLDKSGLPSDRFFAERPEGSVSTLKIQRTQQEDSAVYLCASSQRDNEQFFGPGTRLTVL.

This clonotype was counted between two and nine times. The genes are TRBV7-9 and TRBJ2-7; perhaps D is TRBD1 or TRBD2 (5 bases each). The CDR3 has 17 amino acids. Germline CDR1 and CDR2: SEHNR and FQNEAQ (reference sequence). V lost 5 bases, J lost 2 bases, and 22 bases lay in between. CDR3 protein: CASSKGFTGTDTYEQYF. Here the CDR3 DNA reads TGTGCCAGCAGCAAGGGATTTACCGGGACGGACACCTACGAGCAGTACTTC.

The chain combines TRBV11-1 with TRBJ2-5, with D possibly called TRBD1 or TRBD2 (5 bases each). Germline V lookup: CDR1 SGHAT, CDR2 FQDESV (reference sequence). The CDR3 contains 14 residues. Trimming pared 6 bases from V and 3 bases from J, leaving 14 bases between. The CDR3 DNA sequence: TGTGCCAGCAGGAGGGGACCGGAGAAAGAGACCCAGTACTTC. Amino acids: CASRRGPEKETQYF.

The J gene is TRBJ2-1, the V gene TRBV9; D possibly uses TRBD1 or TRBD2 (5 bases each). This CDR3 region has 15 residues. Germline assignment: CDR1 SGDLS and CDR2 YYNGEE. Trimming left V 3 bases short and J 1 base short, with 11 bases between. The CDR3 spells CASSALGESYNEQFF. In DNA form, the CDR3 reads TGTGCCAGCAGCGCCCTAGGGGAGTCCTACAATGAGCAGTTCTTC.

There are a few counts of this clonotype. The chain is built from TRBV5-1 and TRBJ1-6; TRBD1 matches 7 bases. Germline V gene data show CDR1 as SGHRS and CDR2 as YFSETQ. J lost 11 bases, V lost 2 bases, and 10 bases had no gene match. The CDR3 spans 15 residues. This CDR3 is CASSLGTDLYAPLHF. The CDR3 DNA sequence: TGCGCCAGCAGCTTAGGGACAGACTTATATGCACCCCTCCACTTT. The full variable domain, in which reference TRBV5-1 and TRBJ1-6 provide the parts outside the CDR3, is KAGVTQTPRYLIKTRGQQVTLSCSPISGHRSVSWYQQTPGQGLQFLFEYFSETQRNKGNFPGRFSGRQFSNSRSEMNVSTLELGDSALYLCASSLGTDLYAPLHFGNGTRLTVT.

This chain connects TRBV10-3 to TRBJ2-7; 7 bases line up with TRBD1. The CDR3 spans 12 residues. With V trimmed by 3 bases and J by 7 bases, 3 bases remained unmatched. Per the germline V gene, CDR1 is ENHRY and CDR2 is SYGVKD. CDR3 residues: CAISEVDREQYF. As DNA, the CDR3 is TGTGCCATCAGTGAAGTGGACAGGGAGCAGTACTTC.

With regard to this clonotype: This may arise from a read error, as a much more abundant clone is one base away. The V call is TRBV7-2, the J call TRBJ2-7; D perhaps matches TRBD2 (6 bases). CDR1 SGHTA and CDR2 FQGNSA come from the germline V gene. The CDR3 consists of 15 residues. The CDR3 sequence: CASRAKLGGNYGQYF. In DNA, the CDR3 is TGTGCCAGCAGGGCGAAGCTTGGGGGGAACTACGGGCAGTACTTC.

This clonotype turned up a few times. The chain uses TRBV6-6 and TRBJ2-1; 8 nucleotides agree with TRBD2. The CDR3 totals 16 residues. The V gene's germline CDR1 is MNHNY and CDR2 SVGAGI (reference sequence). The V gene end was trimmed by 7 bases and the J gene end by 0 bases; junction bases not matched to a gene: 8. As DNA, the CDR3 is TGTGCCAGCACCTCCCGGGGGGGCAGCTCCTACAATGAGCAGTTCTTC. Translation: CASTSRGGSSYNEQFF.

The rearrangement uses TRBV19 and TRBJ1-2, with D perhaps matching TRBD1 (6 bases). CDR1 is LNHDA and CDR2 is SQIVND in the germline V gene (reference sequence). Trimming stripped 2 bases from V and 5 bases from J, with 18 bases between. The CDR3 has 16 amino acids. The CDR3 bases are TGTGCCAGTAGTATAAGGACAGCACTTTTTACGTATGGCTACACCTTC. This translates into CASSIRTALFTYGYTF.

The rearrangement uses TRBV24-1 and TRBJ2-3; D may match TRBD1 or TRBD2 (5 bases each). Germline CDR1 reads KGHDR; CDR2 reads SFDVKD. V lost 9 bases, J lost 4 bases, and 13 bases lay in between. The CDR3 has 13 amino acids. CDR3 nucleotide sequence: TGTGCCACCGGGACGCAAGGGGCAGATACGCAGTATTTT. It encodes CATGTQGADTQYF.

The rearrangement joins TRBV4-2 to TRBJ2-5; D perhaps matches TRBD2 (5 bases). V was cut by 1 base and J by 4 bases, with 16 bases left in between. Germline V CDR1 and CDR2: LGHNA, YNFKEQ. This CDR3 has 16 residues. CDR3 loop: CASSQGYEGVTETQYF. DNA for the CDR3: TGTGCCAGCAGCCAAGGATATGAGGGAGTTACAGAGACCCAGTACTTC.

This sequence joins TRBV6-6 and TRBJ2-3; TRBD2 is a possible D gene (5 bases). Trimming left V 7 bases short and J 14 bases short, with 22 bases between. This CDR3 has 13 residues. The germline gives CDR1 MNHNY, CDR2 SVGAGI (reference sequence). The CDR3 region is CASTDFPPGVTYF. CDR3 in DNA: TGTGCCAGCACCGATTTTCCCCCCGGGGTAACGTATTTT.

The chain carries TRBV20-1 and TRBJ2-7; D uncertain. Germline assignment: CDR1 DFQATT and CDR2 SNEGSKA (reference sequence). CDR3 length equals 19 residues. V lost 0 bases to trimming and J lost 1 base, with 25 bases between them. CDR3: CSARDYMSRVGLASYEQYF. The CDR3 nucleotides read TGCAGTGCTAGAGATTATATGTCCCGGGTGGGATTGGCATCCTACGAGCAGTACTTC.

V and J are TRBV6-5 and TRBJ2-1, with D tentatively TRBD1 or TRBD2 (5 bases each). Trimming took off 6 bases at V and 5 bases at J, with 14 bases between the two ends. The CDR3 sequence is 14 residues long. Germline V CDR1 and CDR2: MNHEY, SVGAGI. The DNA of the CDR3 is TGTGCCAGCAGATATCCGGGACGGAACAATGAGCAGTTCTTC. Amino acid sequence: CASRYPGRNNEQFF.

This clonotype appeared a few times. The chain has TRBV10-2 and TRBJ1-4, with D uncertain. Trimming removed 3 bases from V and 8 bases from J, with 16 bases in between. This CDR3 has 15 residues. Germline values: CDR1 WSHSY, CDR2 SAAADI. The DNA of the CDR3 is TGCGCCAGCAGTGATAGTTCCGGGTTGAGGGAAAAACTGTTTTTT. It is translated as CASSDSSGLREKLFF.

CDR3 nucleotide sequence: TGTGCCAGCAGCGTAGGGACTAGCGGGGTCGAGACCCAGTACTTC. Its translation: CASSVGTSGVETQYF. The rearrangement uses TRBV9 and TRBJ2-5; 12 bases agree with TRBD2. The CDR3 is made up of 15 amino acids. Looked up from germline, CDR1 is SGDLS and CDR2 is YYNGEE. J lost 5 bases, V lost 0 bases, and 2 bases had no gene match.

The chain recombines TRBV20-1 with TRBJ1-5, with no clear D. Germline V lookup: CDR1 DFQATT, CDR2 SNEGSKA (reference sequence). The CDR3 has 17 residues. With 0 bases removed from V and 1 base from J, the gap between germline ends came to 16 bases. CDR3 amino acids: CSARDSTRAGSNQPQHF. DNA for the CDR3: TGCAGTGCTAGAGATTCCACTAGGGCAGGCAGCAATCAGCCCCAGCATTTT.

This chain connects TRBV20-1 to TRBJ2-7, with D perhaps given as TRBD1 or TRBD2 (5 bases each). The ends were cut back, 3 bases at V and 6 bases at J, with 12 bases in the middle. CDR1 and CDR2 (germline): DFQATT, SNEGSKA (reference sequence). The CDR3 consists of 12 residues. The CDR3 coding sequence is TGCAGTGCTAGTGTAGGGGCGGGCGAGCAGTACTTC. It translates to CSASVGAGEQYF.